These 24 T cell receptor beta chains were sequenced from one sample in a study of T cell repertoires in cytomegalovirus infection. Using its own MiXCR run on the reads, TCRdb lists one record per CDR3 protein. This sample yields approximately 140,000 distinct CDR3 sequences, of which about 6.3% are seen a single time; 18% belongs to the top ten. Sequencing was performed on PBMCs. These receptors were collected from a human donor in good health (CMV status not recorded). Some clones in this sample may be carry-over from other donors' samples.

As to this clonotype: A read error is possible here, since a much larger clone lies one base away. This chain connects TRBV4-1 to TRBJ2-5; 8 bases line up with TRBD2. This CDR3 contains 18 residues. The trim removed 0 bases at V and 3 bases at J, leaving 12 bases unmatched. Germline V gene lookup returns CDR1 MGHRA and CDR2 YSYEKL. CDR3 sequence: CASSQDELAVVDEETQYF. CDR3 DNA: TGCGCCAGCAGCCAAGATGAACTAGCGGTGGTAGATGAAGAGACCCAGTACTTC.

The chain uses TRBV2 and TRBJ1-2; a weak D match, TRBD1 (5 bases). The CDR3 contains 16 residues. V dropped 0 bases and J dropped 7 bases, with 18 bases sitting between them. Per germline, CDR1 SNHLY and CDR2 FYNNEI. CDR3 DNA: TGTGCCAGCAGTGAAGCGCTTCAGCAGGGCGATAGTGGCTACACCTTC. Translated: CASSEALQQGDSGYTF. The full variable domain, in which reference TRBV2 and TRBJ1-2 provide the parts outside the CDR3, is EPEVTQTPSHQVTQMGQEVILRCVPISNHLYFYWYRQILGQKVEFLVSFYNNEISEKSEIFDDQFSVERPDGSNFTLKIRSTKLEDSAMYFCASSEALQQGDSGYTFGSGTRLTVV.

This clonotype was counted many times. V gene TRBV7-2 combines with J gene TRBJ1-6; the D is unclear. The germline V and J ends were trimmed by 3 bases and 0 bases, with 3 bases remaining between them. CDR1 SGHTA and CDR2 FQGNSA come from the germline V gene. The CDR3 loop spans 14 amino acids. This chain's CDR3 is CASSLSSYNSPLHF. The CDR3 region has the DNA TGTGCCAGCAGCTTGAGCTCCTATAATTCACCCCTCCACTTT. The whole variable domain, filled in from reference TRBV7-2 and TRBJ1-6, reads GAGVSQSPSNKVTEKGKDVELRCDPISGHTALYWYRQSLGQGLEFLIYFQGNSAPDKSGLPSDRFSAERTGGSVSTLTIQRTQQEDSAVYLCASSLSSYNSPLHFGNGTRLTVT.

This clonotype showed up many times. CDR3: CASSSTSGPTDTQYF. In DNA, the CDR3 is TGTGCCAGCAGCTCGACTAGCGGACCCACAGATACGCAGTATTTT. This chain uses TRBV7-9 with TRBJ2-3; TRBD2 matches 9 bases. CDR1 and CDR2 from the germline V gene are SEHNR and FQNEAQ (reference sequence). The junction had 4 bases not matched to a gene; V was cut back by 4 bases and J by 2 bases. This CDR3 spans 15 amino acids.

This clonotype was observed at least ten times. The chain couples TRBV7-2 to TRBJ1-2; 9 bases fit TRBD1. The V segment lost 4 bases and the J segment 2 bases; nucleotides outside the gene matches: 5. Germline values: CDR1 SGHTA, CDR2 FQGNSA. The CDR3 is 15 residues long. The CDR3 protein is CASSSDRGGNYGYTF. The CDR3, as DNA: TGTGCCAGCAGCTCGGACAGGGGTGGCAACTATGGCTACACCTTC.

This sequence joins TRBV25-1 and TRBJ1-5; D is unresolved. Trimming pared 1 base from V and 6 bases from J, leaving 1 base between. Germline CDR1 MGHDK, CDR2 SYGVNS. The length of the CDR3 is 11 residues. This chain's CDR3 is CASSECQPQHF. CDR3 DNA: TGTGCCAGCAGTGAATGTCAGCCCCAGCATTTT.

Ten or more counts support this clonotype. This chain connects TRBV20-1 to TRBJ2-3, with 8 bases matching TRBD1. The CDR3 loop spans 17 amino acids. Germline values: CDR1 DFQATT, CDR2 SNEGSKA (reference sequence). V shed 4 bases, J shed 4 bases, and the junction held 16 bases outside the gene matches. The chain's CDR3 is CSAMGAETGGFADTQYF. Written as DNA, the CDR3 is TGCAGTGCTATGGGGGCCGAAACAGGGGGATTCGCAGATACGCAGTATTTT.

V is TRBV7-9 and J is TRBJ2-7, with a possible D match to TRBD1 (5 bases). The V gene lost 8 bases and the J gene lost 2 bases, with 10 bases spanning the gap. This CDR3 has 12 amino acids. Germline V CDR1 and CDR2: SEHNR, FQNEAQ (reference sequence). The CDR3: CASGSTAYEQYF. The CDR3 DNA follows: TGTGCCAGCGGATCGACAGCCTACGAGCAGTACTTC.

This clonotype was observed at least ten times. The gene calls are TRBV7-2 and TRBJ2-7; D remains unclear. This CDR3 spans 12 amino acids. Trimming took 4 bases from V and 7 from J, leaving 11 bases between them. Germline CDR1 and CDR2: SGHTA and FQGNSA. CDR3 in DNA: TGTGCCAGCAGCTCCCCTTTCAGAGAGCAGTACTTC. Translated: CASSSPFREQYF.

At least ten counts were recorded for this clonotype. The chain carries TRBV7-2 and TRBJ2-1, with 13 bases lining up with TRBD2. This CDR3 comprises 15 residues. From germline, CDR1 is SGHTA and CDR2 FQGNSA. The trim removed 6 bases at V and 5 bases at J, leaving 4 bases unmatched. In nucleotides, the CDR3 is TGTGCCAGCAGTCGCGGGACTAGCGGGGACAATGAGCAGTTCTTC. Translated: CASSRGTSGDNEQFF. The full variable domain, its missing parts supplied by reference TRBV7-2 and TRBJ2-1, is GAGVSQSPSNKVTEKGKDVELRCDPISGHTALYWYRQSLGQGLEFLIYFQGNSAPDKSGLPSDRFSAERTGGSVSTLTIQRTQQEDSAVYLCASSRGTSGDNEQFFGPGTRLTVL.

The chain is built from TRBV5-1 and TRBJ1-1; perhaps TRBD1 as D (5 bases). Germline assignment: CDR1 SGHRS and CDR2 YFSETQ. Trimming took off 7 bases at V and 13 bases at J, with 20 bases between the two ends. This CDR3 region has 12 residues. This CDR3 reads CASGKGEGSLFF. The DNA of the CDR3 is TGCGCCAGCGGCAAAGGGGAAGGTTCGCTTTTCTTT.

In its sample, this clonotype was seen many times. This chain connects TRBV2 to TRBJ2-1; D not resolved. Germline V gene data show CDR1 as SNHLY and CDR2 as FYNNEI. The V gene lost 2 bases and the J gene lost 5 bases, with 22 bases spanning the gap. This CDR3 has 18 amino acids. CDR3 sequence: CASSEPTVSPTPDNEQFF. The CDR3 DNA sequence: TGTGCCAGCAGTGAACCGACCGTTAGCCCTACACCCGACAATGAGCAGTTCTTC. Filled out from reference TRBV2 and TRBJ2-1, the complete variable domain reads EPEVTQTPSHQVTQMGQEVILRCVPISNHLYFYWYRQILGQKVEFLVSFYNNEISEKSEIFDDQFSVERPDGSNFTLKIRSTKLEDSAMYFCASSEPTVSPTPDNEQFFGPGTRLTVL.

This clonotype was counted a few times. The chain combines TRBV6-2 or TRBV6-3 with TRBJ2-2; D remains ambiguous. The germline V gene has CDR1 MNHEY and CDR2 SVGEGT. CDR3 length: 13 residues. Trimming cost V 0 bases and J 6 bases, with 5 bases left between them. In DNA, the CDR3 is TGTGCCAGCAGTTACTCCTCCTCCGGGGAGCTGTTTTTT. It yields the protein CASSYSSSGELFF.

This clonotype was counted ten times or more. The CDR3 DNA reads as TGTGCCAGCAGCCAAGAGATCGGGGAGGCGGAGCTGTTTTTT. Translating gives CASSQEIGEAELFF. The chain combines TRBV3-1 with TRBJ2-2; D might be TRBD2 (6 bases). V dropped 0 bases and J dropped 10 bases, with 12 bases sitting between them. CDR3 length: 14 amino acids. Germline CDR1 is LGHDT and CDR2 is YNNKEL (reference sequence).

This clonotype was seen a handful of times. The rearrangement joins TRBV6-5 to TRBJ1-2; D gene uncertain. This CDR3 is built from 17 residues. Deletions cut 5 bases from V and 0 bases from J, with 19 bases between. The V gene's germline CDR1 is MNHEY and CDR2 SVGAGI. This CDR3 reads CASSDSIGSPTNYGYTF. The DNA of the CDR3 is TGTGCCAGCAGTGATTCGATAGGGTCACCCACTAACTATGGCTACACCTTC.

There are a few counts of this clonotype. The J gene is TRBJ2-7, the V gene TRBV5-1, with D possibly TRBD2 on 6 matching bases. Looked up from germline, CDR1 is SGHRS and CDR2 is YFSETQ. The CDR3 has 15 residues. The ends were cut back, 0 bases at V and 4 bases at J, with 14 bases in the middle. The CDR3 spells CASSLDGGGAYEQYF. CDR3 in DNA: TGCGCCAGCAGCTTGGACGGCGGAGGGGCTTACGAGCAGTACTTC.

The chain is built from TRBV28 and TRBJ1-5; 9 bases are shared with TRBD1. The junction had 6 bases not matched to a gene; V was cut back by 5 bases and J by 4 bases. Germline loops: CDR1 MDHEN, CDR2 SYDVKM. The CDR3 runs to 15 residues. The CDR3 loop reads CASSIQGAGNQPQHF. The DNA for the CDR3 is TGTGCCAGCAGTATACAGGGGGCAGGGAATCAGCCCCAGCATTTT.

The sample holds many counts of this clonotype. The chain couples TRBV10-3 to TRBJ2-7; the D gene is possibly TRBD1 (5 bases). Trimming took 4 bases from V and 3 from J, leaving 7 bases between them. The CDR3 spans 12 residues. Germline assignment: CDR1 ENHRY and CDR2 SYGVKD. This CDR3 is CAISVTGYEQYF. CDR3 DNA: TGTGCCATCAGTGTCACAGGCTACGAGCAGTACTTC.

This clonotype has at least ten counts. The chain joins TRBV5-1 to TRBJ2-3; a possible D gene is TRBD1 (6 bases). Germline V gene sequence: CDR1 SGHRS, CDR2 YFSETQ. V lost 3 bases, J lost 5 bases, and 13 bases lay in between. The CDR3 loop spans 14 amino acids. The DNA of the CDR3 is TGCGCCAGCAGCTCGGTAGGGACACGAGATACGCAGTATTTT. Translating gives CASSSVGTRDTQYF.

The table lists this clonotype with a few counts. For the CDR3, the DNA is TGTGCCAGCTCTGGAAACACCATATATTTT. Translation: CASSGNTIYF. The chain combines TRBV9 with TRBJ1-3; D gene uncertain. Trimming stripped 7 bases from V and 1 base from J, with 0 bases between. The germline CDR1 and CDR2 sequences are SGDLS and YYNGEE. The CDR3 is made up of 10 amino acids.

This clonotype has at least ten counts. V is TRBV7-2 and J is TRBJ1-2; 8 bases fit TRBD1. V lost 4 bases, J lost 3 bases, and 4 bases stayed unmatched. From germline, CDR1 is SGHTA and CDR2 FQGNSA. The CDR3 is 14 amino acids. The CDR3 DNA is TGTGCCAGCAGCTCTTTGACAGGGGACTATGGCTACACCTTC. This codes for CASSSLTGDYGYTF.

The chain employs TRBV10-3 and TRBJ2-3; 8 bases agree with TRBD2. The V segment lost 7 bases and the J segment 2 bases; nucleotides outside the gene matches: 17. The CDR3 sequence is 18 residues long. Germline V gene lookup returns CDR1 ENHRY and CDR2 SYGVKD. CDR3 region: CAIKVRGFGGGFTDTQYF. CDR3 bases: TGTGCCATCAAGGTCCGCGGTTTTGGCGGGGGGTTCACAGATACGCAGTATTTT.

This clonotype was recorded at least ten times. This rearrangement joins TRBV7-9 to TRBJ1-4; tentative D call: TRBD1 (6 bases). The ends were cut back, 7 bases at V and 11 bases at J, with 23 bases in the middle. The germline V gene encodes CDR1 SEHNR and CDR2 FQNEAQ (reference sequence). The CDR3 extends over 15 amino acids. This chain's CDR3 is CASTPLGGKEGKLFF. CDR3 sequence (DNA): TGTGCCAGCACCCCACTAGGGGGGAAGGAGGGGAAACTGTTTTTT.

This clonotype was seen only a few times. This chain connects TRBV12-3 or TRBV12-4 to TRBJ2-7; TRBD2 matches at 10 bases. Trimming at V came to 2 bases and at J to 2 bases, leaving 6 bases not matched to a gene. The length of the CDR3 is 16 residues. The CDR3 is CASSLSRSGGAYEQYF. The CDR3, as DNA: TGTGCCAGCAGTTTATCCCGAAGCGGGGGGGCCTACGAGCAGTACTTC.